These 13 T cell receptor beta chains share one sample of origin, sequenced in a study of CD8+ T cells in alopecia areata. RNA was isolated and reverse transcribed to cDNA, the sequencing template. Using immunoSEQ multiplex PCR, the repertoire was profiled, and TCRdb retains in-frame clones only, with some absent. Found here are tens of thousands of clones, under 55% of them singletons; the top ten hold approximately 17%. This material consisted of CD8+ T cells sorted from blood, taken at week 0. Source of these receptors: a human donor with alopecia areata.

V and J are TRBV11-2 and TRBJ2-5, with D possibly being TRBD1 (6 bases). The DNA end favors TRBJ2-7, so the J call may be wrong. The CDR3 totals 14 residues. Germline V gene data show CDR1 as SGHAT and CDR2 as FQNNGV. The CDR3 protein is CASSYRDTDYEQYF. The CDR3 DNA reads as TGTGCCAGCAGCTACCGGGACACCGACTACGAGCAGTACTTC.

This clone was seen a handful of times. The rearrangement joins TRBV5-1 to TRBJ2-5; D gene ambiguous. The CDR3 has 14 amino acids. Trimming left V 2 bases short and J 2 bases short, with 10 bases between. Germline lookup yields CDR1 SGHRS and CDR2 YFSETQ. The CDR3 DNA is TGCGCCAGCAGCTTAGGTGGAACTCAAGAGACCCAGTACTTC. Residues: CASSLGGTQETQYF.

V and J are TRBV13 and TRBJ2-5; weak D call: TRBD2 (5 bases). V shed 6 bases and J shed 5 bases, with 16 bases lying between them. In germline, CDR1 is PRHDT, CDR2 FYEKMQ (reference sequence). The CDR3 has 14 amino acids. The CDR3 is CASRSPGVGETQYF. CDR3 DNA sequence: TGTGCCAGCAGATCTCCCGGGGTAGGGGAGACCCAGTACTTC. Together with reference TRBV13 and TRBJ2-5, the CDR3 gives the full variable domain: AAGVIQSPRHLIKEKRETATLKCYPIPRHDTVYWYQQGPGQDPQFLISFYEKMQSDKGSIPDRFSAQQFSDYHSELNMSSLELGDSALYFCASRSPGVGETQYFGPGTRLLVL.

The chain couples TRBV23-1 to TRBJ1-1; D remains unclear. TRBV23-1 is designated an ORF whose function remains uncertain. The CDR3 spans 16 residues. V was trimmed by 6 bases and J by 1 base, leaving 18 bases between them. The CDR3 sequence: CASRLRFFAQNTEAFF. CDR3 coding DNA: TGCGCCAGCAGACTTCGCTTCTTTGCTCAGAACACTGAAGCTTTCTTT.

This sequence joins TRBV7-9 and TRBJ1-2, with a tentative D call TRBD1 (6 bases). Deletions cut 11 bases from V and 7 bases from J, with 8 bases between. The CDR3 is 9 amino acids. Germline loops: CDR1 SEHNR, CDR2 FQNEAQ (reference sequence). CDR3 region: CAGGAGYTF. DNA of the CDR3: TGTGCCGGGGGCGCTGGCTACACCTTC.

The chain combines TRBV7-9 with TRBJ2-5; D is possibly TRBD1 or TRBD2 (5 bases each). Trimming took off 4 bases at V and 1 base at J, with 16 bases between the two ends. The CDR3 loop spans 16 amino acids. The V gene's germline CDR1 is SEHNR and CDR2 FQNEAQ (reference sequence). DNA of the CDR3: TGTGCCAGCAGCTCCCCCGCCAGGGACCCCCAAGAGACCCAGTACTTC. Translated, it gives CASSSPARDPQETQYF. Using reference TRBV7-9 and TRBJ2-5 for the parts outside the CDR3, the full variable domain is DTGVSQNPRHKITKRGQNVTFRCDPISEHNRLYWYRQTLGQGPEFLTYFQNEAQLEKSRLLSDRFSAERPKGSFSTLEIQRTEQGDSAMYLCASSSPARDPQETQYFGPGTRLLVL.

This clone showed up just a few times. This rearrangement joins TRBV7-8 to TRBJ2-3, with D unresolved. Germline V gene sequence: CDR1 SGHVS, CDR2 FQNEAQ. The ends were cut back, 1 base at V and 2 bases at J, with 10 bases in the middle. CDR3 size: 15 residues. CDR3 sequence: CASSLVGGVTDTQYF. The DNA of the CDR3 is TGTGCCAGCAGCTTAGTGGGTGGGGTCACAGATACGCAGTATTTT. Full variable domain (rest looked up from reference TRBV7-8 and TRBJ2-3): GAGVSQSPRYKVAKRGQDVALRCDPISGHVSLFWYQQALGQGPEFLTYFQNEAQLDKSGLPSDRFFAERPEGSVSTLKIQRTQQEDSAVYLCASSLVGGVTDTQYFGPGTRLTVL.

The genes are TRBV5-1 and TRBJ2-1; TRBD1 matches at 9 bases. Germline V gives CDR1 SGHRS, CDR2 YFSETQ. V lost 3 bases and J lost 10; bases outside the gene matches: 8. The CDR3 consists of 14 residues. CDR3 loop: CASSYGTGKIEQFF. The CDR3 nucleotides are TGCGCCAGCAGCTACGGGACAGGGAAGATCGAGCAGTTCTTC. Full variable domain (rest looked up from reference TRBV5-1 and TRBJ2-1): KAGVTQTPRYLIKTRGQQVTLSCSPISGHRSVSWYQQTPGQGLQFLFEYFSETQRNKGNFPGRFSGRQFSNSRSEMNVSTLELGDSALYLCASSYGTGKIEQFFGPGTRLTVL.

The rearrangement uses TRBV7-2 and TRBJ2-5; the match to TRBD2 covers 10 bases. The trim removed 7 bases at V and 4 bases at J, leaving 3 bases unmatched. From germline, CDR1 is SGHTA and CDR2 FQGNSA. This CDR3 has 13 amino acids. The CDR3 sequence: CASNRLAGETQYF. In DNA form, the CDR3 reads TGTGCCAGCAATCGACTAGCGGGAGAGACCCAGTACTTC.

The chain couples TRBV30 to TRBJ1-2, with D possibly TRBD1 on 6 matching bases. The CDR3 loop spans 13 amino acids. Trimming stripped 1 base from V and 7 bases from J, with 13 bases between. Germline V gives CDR1 GTSNPN, CDR2 SVGIG (reference sequence). The CDR3 loop reads CAWSDTGLGGYTF. In DNA, the CDR3 is TGTGCCTGGAGTGATACAGGGTTGGGTGGCTACACCTTC.

The CDR3 spells CSAVGAMNTEAFF. The CDR3 region has the DNA TGCAGCGCCGTGGGGGCGATGAACACTGAAGCTTTCTTT. The genes are TRBV29-1 and TRBJ1-1, with D perhaps matching TRBD1 (6 bases). V was trimmed by 7 bases and J by 0 bases, leaving 12 bases between them. The germline CDR1 and CDR2 sequences are SQVTM and ANQGSEA. This CDR3 region has 13 residues.

The DNA of the CDR3 is TGCGCCAGCAGCCACGGACAGGGGGCGCCTGAGCAGTACTTC. Protein: CASSHGQGAPEQYF. The V and J genes are TRBV4-3 and TRBJ2-7, with TRBD1 matching over 11 bases. Germline CDR1 is LGHNA and CDR2 is YSLEER. The length of the CDR3 is 14 residues. V was pared by 3 bases and J by 7 bases, with 5 bases of the junction left unmatched.

DNA for the CDR3: TGTGCCAGCAGCTTCTTAGCGACAGGGGAGCAGTTCTTC. As protein: CASSFLATGEQFF. The chain links TRBV7-9 to TRBJ2-1; 7 bases agree with TRBD1. The CDR3 length is 13 residues. Trimming took 3 bases from V and 10 from J; bases not matched to a gene: 6. Germline V gene sequence: CDR1 SEHNR, CDR2 FQNEAQ (reference sequence).